This record concerns one TCR beta chain sequence. Which antigen it targets is not known. No qualities accompany the bases; no much larger clone lies one base away. This specimen belongs to a study of T cells in Graves' hyperthyroidism and ophthalmopathy (dated by TCRdb to between 2018 and 2020). Some background on the complete study: Peripheral blood samples were taken at the time of initial diagnosis, prior to any treatment. The roughly 94 discovery patients were randomly split 7:3 into training and test sets. The paper describes TCR Vbeta CDR3 sequencing of fewer than 150 peripheral blood samples, made up of 43 ophthalmopathy patients, roughly 80 hyperthyroidism patients and approximately 17 progressor patients. Thyroid tissue and blood T-cell repertoires from six Graves' hyperthyroidism patients were also compared in the study. Following sampling, methimazole starting at 30 mg daily was given to hyperthyroidism patients, and high-dose intravenous methylprednisolone was given to ophthalmopathy patients. To identify TCR V-J signatures that set the groups apart, the researchers used a discovery cohort of 100 patients, made up of 40 to 45 with Graves' ophthalmopathy and some 55 with stable Graves' hyperthyroidism. Prospective prediction of ophthalmopathy was tested in an independent validation cohort of approximately 19 hyperthyroidism patients and 15 to 17 patients who later progressed to ophthalmopathy. Summary of the overall study and its limitations: A model built on a 13 V-J signature distinguished ophthalmopathy from stable hyperthyroidism, reaching around 90% sensitivity and under 84% specificity in cross-validation and 80%/75% in testing. In validation, progression to ophthalmopathy was predicted by the model with almost 71% sensitivity and around 75% specificity, a median of 6.5 months before onset. Most expanded thyroid clonotypes (frequency above 0.001) were also detected in blood, a finding suggesting that blood repertoires may reflect thyroid immune responses. No statistical method was used to fix the sample size in advance, and group allocation was not hidden from the investigators.

Trimming takes 5 bases from V and 8 bases from J, and the germline ends sit 17 bases apart. CDR1 is given as LGHDT and CDR2 as YNNKEL, both from the germline V gene (reference sequence). The CDR3 runs 14 residues from the cysteine to the phenylalanine. The kept DNA is CDR3 alone, 42 bases in frame from the first base. The TCR beta CDR3 regions were amplified from the RNA transcripts. The TCR CDR3 was subjected to a first round of RT-PCR using the HTBI primer set and the Qiagen OneStep RT-PCR kit. Libraries were constructed in a second round of multiplex PCR, after which size selection and purification were carried out. The libraries were sequenced on an Illumina HiSeq2000 using paired-end 100 bp reads. Per the source publication's procedure: SOAPnuke was used to process the raw data, throwing out any read that contained adapters or uncalled bases, had a mean Phred below 15, or lacked an exact constant-primer or identifier match. High-quality paired reads were merged using COPE v1.2.5, and each unique nucleotide sequence was defined as a clonotype. Clonotypes were aligned to IMGT TRBV, TRBD and TRBJ reference segments using MiTCR v1.1. Only V-J combinations with frequency above 0.0001, covering 98% to 99.2% of repertoires, were analysed. A TCS score was defined as the ratio between F50 (clonal expansion) and ExV (chaos), using BLOSUM62-based TCRdist between CDR3 peptides within each V-J. Welch's t-statistics and random forest reduced fewer than 550 V-J features to fewer than 15, which were used in a naive Bayes classifier (R e1071). TCRdb handled the public reads itself, with Q25 trimming in fastp and clone calling in MiXCR, and kept productive beta chains. Each entry is one CDR3 protein sequence, shown with its most common DNA and genes. The V and J calls were determined by TCRdb, not by the authors. In this sample the table shows about 610,000 distinct CDR3 sequences, approximately 15% of which occur a single time. The top ten constitute around 3.5% of the sample.

In the ophthalmopathy patients, disease was moderately to severely active, with a Clinical Activity Score of 3 or more, a NOSPECS grade of 4 or more, and a duration of less than 3 months. Patients with uncontrolled infections, other autoimmune diseases, pregnancy or lactation were excluded. Diagnoses were established on the basis of clinical symptoms, serum thyroxine and TRAb, thyroid ultrasound, and orbital computed tomography. Ficoll-Paque density gradient centrifugation was used to isolate PBMCs from about 9.4 ml of fresh peripheral blood. Trizol reagent was used to extract total RNA, and RNA quality was then checked on an Agilent 2100 Bioanalyzer.

Here the chain combines TRBV3-1 and TRBJ2-3; the D segment could be TRBD2, given 6 matching bases. The receptor's source is a woman in her 40s with Graves' ophthalmopathy. Sample: blood. This receptor carries the CDR3 CASSGTGGIGTQYF. The bases are TGTGCCAGCAGCGGGACTGGAGGTATAGGTACGCAGTATTTT.